This record concerns one T cell receptor beta chain sequence. Its antigen target is currently unknown. No much larger clone is present one base from it, and per-base qualities are unavailable. The cohort was made up of several hundred healthy bone marrow donors. At the time of sampling, all cohort members were nominally healthy, though unrecorded immune exposures were likely present. The donor was CMV seronegative and belonged to the group of 350 or so seronegative cohort members. Every donor gave a peripheral blood sample, and the peripheral blood mononuclear cells from that sample were used for TCR beta sequencing. Genomic DNA was extracted from the blood cell samples with the Qiagen DNeasy Blood Extraction Kit. This record belongs to a study of cytomegalovirus exposure and HLA in healthy donors (dated by TCRdb to about 2017). Some background on the complete study: In an earlier analysis of some 550 of the donors, 250 to 300 Gb of sequence data and 100 million or so unique TCR beta sequences from approximately 180 million T cells were reported. About 330 gigabases of sequencing data and 70 million to 95 million unique TCR sequences made up an early release that covered 500 to 650 HLA-typed donors. The genetic ancestry cluster associated with self-reported Caucasian donors included over 65% of the 350 to 500 genotyped donors. The study aimed to test whether signatures of past pathogen exposure could be identified by cataloging public T cell receptors. Using immunosequencing, the study profiled T cell repertoires from about 610 subjects and related those repertoires to cytomegalovirus serostatus. In addition to the first cohort of 666 subjects, a separate validation cohort of approximately 130 different subjects was used. To predict cytomegalovirus infection status, the study brought together high-throughput TCR immunosequencing, statistical association of individual TCRs with disease status, and machine learning. In a later analysis, previously published TCR beta repertoires from more than 500 donors were re-analyzed and high-resolution HLA genotyping was added so that TCR occurrence patterns could be studied. Rather than drawing on any new phenotypic data, the later analysis identified candidate immune exposures from TCR beta sequences and the way those sequences occurred across donors. An earlier analysis of fewer than 700 of the donors applied high-throughput TCR beta sequencing to assess whether each TCR beta V gene segment acted as functional or pseudogenic. Alongside the repertoire data, information on donor age, sex, ethnicity and CMV serostatus was compiled. A later genetic analysis used genome-wide SNP genotypes for about 60% of the roughly 700 donors, treating that subset as a discovery cohort. Every discovery cohort repertoire had been produced on one sequencing platform. Both class I and class II loci were covered by HLA typing, at four-digit resolution. The number of typed donors differed by locus: roughly 629-640 for A, B, C, DRB1 and DQB1; approximately 520 for DQA1; over 600 for DPA1; and about 450 for DPB1. Because of strong linkage in the cohort, a handful of DR-DQ haplotypes were treated as single units for association and clustering. Across around 400 genotyped donors of the cohort, an average of approximately 240,000 unique TCR beta nucleotide sequences per donor were sequenced, and 15% to 20% of those sequences were non-productive.

Libraries were made using the immunoSEQ multiplex PCR assay. For the multiplex PCR, a mixture combining 60 forward primers for TCR Vbeta segments and 13 reverse primers for TCR Jbeta segments was used. The CDR3 region of rearranged TCR beta genes was amplified from genomic DNA with a multiplex PCR assay. Amplified TCR beta libraries were sequenced as 87-base-pair reads on the Illumina HiSeq System. Per the source publication's procedure: A later analysis counted some 80 million unique TCR beta chains across the 670 or so repertoires, and 10 million to 11 million of these chains were shared by at least two donors. A nearest-neighbor algorithm error-corrected the raw reads and collapsed the reads into unique sequences, merging closely related sequences to remove PCR and sequencing errors. To assign V, D and J gene segments, CDR3 sequences were aligned to IMGT reference sequences. For a sequence to be retained, a match of at least six nucleotides to both a V gene segment and a J gene segment was required. A rearrangement counted as productive if the CDR3 had no stop codons and remained in frame with V and J, and every other rearrangement counted as non-productive. Following IMGT convention, CDR3 was defined as the stretch from the second conserved V-encoded cysteine to the conserved J-encoded phenylalanine. In an earlier analysis of around 570 of the donors, sequences lacking an unambiguous match to a single V gene segment were excluded. In an earlier analysis of 587 of the donors, V segments were called functional above 56.7% productive rearrangements and were called segregating when the between-donor standard deviation exceeded 5%. To diagnose cytomegalovirus status from the catalog of TCR beta chain sequences, a statistical classification framework was built. In a later analysis, V and J genes were assigned by comparing TCR nucleotide sequences against IMGT/GENE-DB human TR gene sequences. The TCRdist pipeline was used in a later analysis to assign CDR3 sequences and most-parsimonious VDJ recombination scenarios. In a later analysis, each TCR beta chain was defined by its CDR3 amino acid sequence together with its V-gene family, and reads without a unique V-gene family were excluded. As a way to deal with suspected cross-contamination and a sequencing artifact, a later analysis dropped roughly 600 nucleotide sequences that were highly shared and had low generation probability. For each public chain, a later analysis derived a clonal expansion index from normalized ranks of inferred template counts within each repertoire. A later analysis computed generation probabilities with a VDJ recombination model fitted to out-of-frame rearrangements, and checked the results against IGoR. A later analysis scored TCR-TCR, TCR-HLA and TCR-CMV co-occurrence with hypergeometric tests, applying a repertoire-size bias correction to TCR pairs. In a later analysis, false discovery rates were estimated by permuting HLA or CMV assignments 20 times. A later analysis grouped co-occurring TCRs with DBSCAN, adding TCRdist sequence similarity when clustering within HLA-allele-positive subsets. For co-occurrence clustering, repertoires with fewer than 30,000 or more than 120,000 public chains were excluded, along with about five repertoires with anomalous nucleotide sharing. TCRdb took over this immuneACCESS table, retaining in-frame rearrangements with V and J assigned. Such tables are incomplete; in checked studies, under half of the missing clones stem from an unresolved V gene, and the remainder is unexplained. V and J calls and clone size are given by that table; D and trimming were obtained from the DNA. The sample table contains about 80,000 clones; only one count was recorded for roughly 80% of them. The ten largest account for around 3.2% of the sample.

Reading from cysteine to phenylalanine, the CDR3 counts 14 amino acids. Only the CDR3 region is kept as DNA, spanning 42 bases read in frame from base 1. For this chain, trimming is 4 bases at the V end and 0 bases at the J end, and the number of junction bases without a gene match is 3. Looking up the germline V gene yields CDR1 ENHRY and CDR2 SYGVKD. Study-wide findings and limitations: A total of fewer than 200 TCR beta chains were listed by the study as associated with cytomegalovirus. Compared with the roughly 700-donor mean, donors in an Asian-associated ancestry cluster had fewer N-insertions in productive TCRs, according to a later genetic analysis. When HLA alleles, especially DR and DQ, strongly co-occurred, attributing TCR associations to individual alleles was difficult. The authors suggested that the approach could potentially be extended to other disease states and immunological phenotypes. A cluster of highly shared sequence variants was judged likely to be a technical artifact of the sequencing pipeline. CMV serostatus was the only immune exposure information available for the cohort. According to a later analysis, parvovirus B19, influenza, CMV and Epstein-Barr virus appeared linked to several top co-occurrence clusters. Correlated functional status among segregating V segments might be attributable to linkage disequilibrium, but an unknown experimental factor could not be ruled out. Specific HLA alleles were associated with 15,000 to 20,000 TCR beta sequences at a false discovery rate of 0.05 in a later analysis. Because HLA typing was missing for some donors at each locus, association tests included only the typed subset. Some IMGT-functional V segments, including TRBV6-2 and TRBV6-3, could not be told apart with the 87-base-pair reads, so those segments were excluded. In an earlier analysis of over 550 of the donors, most TCR beta V segments were observed in productive rearrangements about 90% or about 30% of the time, broadly matching IMGT annotations. In a later analysis, most CMV-associated TCR beta chains were found to appear HLA-restricted, with HLA associations seemingly driven largely by CMV exposure. A later genetic analysis associated a missense DCLRE1C variant with V-gene and J-gene trimming of TCR beta chains, and an independent cohort replicated the association. A further reported finding was that TCR beta sequences accurately predicted the HLA-A and HLA-B alleles for most subjects in the first cohort. Most TCR sequences were seen in very few donors, while some public TCRs were found in many individuals. In a later analysis, HLA-associated TCR beta chains showed more clonal expansion and lower generation probabilities than non-associated chains that were equally common. The earlier analysis of some 540 of the donors excluded 15 to 20 rarely observed V segments, including chromosome 9 orphons, because counts were too low. The cohort was sequenced for TCR beta chains only, and without alpha or paired-chain data the features that could be detected were limited. Roughly uniform sequencing depth across donors was assumed in presence/absence analyses, although this assumption may not hold. A later analysis found that TCR association rates varied across HLA loci, with DRB1 alleles showing the most associated TCRs and HLA-C alleles the fewest. A few of the identified cytomegalovirus-associated TCR beta chains were confirmed in vitro to be specific for cytomegalovirus antigens. Cytomegalovirus status was reported to be diagnosed by the classifier with high specificity and sensitivity in both the original and validation cohorts.

The chain is assembled from TRBV10-3 and TRBJ2-7; 7 nucleotides in the junction match TRBD1. The TCR comes from a man over 45 in good health and CMV-seronegative. Sequencing was done on a sample of PBMCs. CDR3 reads: CAISGTGSSYEQYF. Read as DNA, the sequence is TGTGCCATCAGTGGGACAGGAAGCTCCTACGAGCAGTACTTC.